This T cell receptor beta chain was observed in a study of T cell repertoires in cytomegalovirus infection. Study as a whole: Indications of both CMV infection and matching HLA type were provided by public TCR beta signatures.

The ends lost 2 bases at V and 6 bases at J; junction bases unmatched: 5. The CDR3 spans 15 residues. To note about this clonotype: The antigen is undetermined.

TCRdb re-called the reads through MiXCR, storing one row per CDR3 protein. The table includes hundreds of thousands of distinct CDR3 sequences, roughly 30% detected once. Sequenced here: cultured CD8+ T cells from PBMCs, sampled from culture after CMV antigen stimulation. The V and J genes are TRBV12-3 or TRBV12-4 and TRBJ2-1; 9 positions agree with TRBD1. This TCR was recovered from a human donor in good health (CMV status not recorded). Some clones in this sample may be carry-over from other donors' samples. DNA of the CDR3: TGTGCCAGCAGTTTACCGGGACAGGGTCCCAATGAGCAGTTCTTC. Translation gives CASSLPGQGPNEQFF.